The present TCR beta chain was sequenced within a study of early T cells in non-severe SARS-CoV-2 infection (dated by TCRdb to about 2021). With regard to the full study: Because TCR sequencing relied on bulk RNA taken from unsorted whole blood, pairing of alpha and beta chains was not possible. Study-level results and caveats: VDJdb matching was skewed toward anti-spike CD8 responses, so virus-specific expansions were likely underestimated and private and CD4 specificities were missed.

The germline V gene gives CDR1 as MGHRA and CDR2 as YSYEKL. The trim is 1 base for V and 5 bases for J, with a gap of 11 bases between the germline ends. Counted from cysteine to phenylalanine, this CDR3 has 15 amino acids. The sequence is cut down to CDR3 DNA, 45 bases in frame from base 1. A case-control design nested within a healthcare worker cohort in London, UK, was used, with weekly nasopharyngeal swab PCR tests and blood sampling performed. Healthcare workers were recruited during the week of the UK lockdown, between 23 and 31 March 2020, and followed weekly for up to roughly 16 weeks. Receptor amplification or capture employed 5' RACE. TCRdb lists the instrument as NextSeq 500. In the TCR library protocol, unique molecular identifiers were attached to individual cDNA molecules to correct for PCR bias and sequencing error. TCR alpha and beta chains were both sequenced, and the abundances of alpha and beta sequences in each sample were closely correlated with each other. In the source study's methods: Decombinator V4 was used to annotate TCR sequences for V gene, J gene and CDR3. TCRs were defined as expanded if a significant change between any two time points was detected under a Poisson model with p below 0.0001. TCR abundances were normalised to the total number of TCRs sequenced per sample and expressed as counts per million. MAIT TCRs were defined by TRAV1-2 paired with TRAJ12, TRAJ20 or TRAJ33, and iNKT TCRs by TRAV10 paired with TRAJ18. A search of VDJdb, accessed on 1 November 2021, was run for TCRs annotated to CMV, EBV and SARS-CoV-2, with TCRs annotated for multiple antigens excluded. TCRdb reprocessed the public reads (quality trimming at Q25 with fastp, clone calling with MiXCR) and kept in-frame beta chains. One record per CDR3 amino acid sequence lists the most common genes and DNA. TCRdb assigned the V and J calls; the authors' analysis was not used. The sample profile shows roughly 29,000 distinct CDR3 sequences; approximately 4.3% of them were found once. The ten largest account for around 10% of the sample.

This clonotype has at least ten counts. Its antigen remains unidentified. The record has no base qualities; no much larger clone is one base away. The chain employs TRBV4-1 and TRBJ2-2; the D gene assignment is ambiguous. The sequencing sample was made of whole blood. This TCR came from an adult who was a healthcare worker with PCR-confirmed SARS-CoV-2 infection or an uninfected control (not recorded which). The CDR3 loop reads CASSQVQVETGELFF. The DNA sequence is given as TGCGCCAGCAGCCAAGTCCAGGTAGAAACCGGGGAGCTGTTTTTT.